A selection of T cell receptor beta chains follows, all from one sample in a study of shared clonotypes between healthy human individuals. Produced via immunoSEQ multiplex PCR; TCRdb's table is partial and in-frame only. The sample has 2 million or so clones; approximately 94% are singletons. The specimen sequenced was naive CD8+ T cells sorted from blood. These receptor sequences come from a man aged 18 to 29 in good health. Each CDR3 is given with its conserved first and last residue. The D gene is left open where the match is weak. Some rows mark clone size as missing; the rest say once, few, many or name a class of expanded clone.

>TRBD2|TRBV7-9|14|-|TRBJ2-7
CASSSGTSGYEQYF
TGTGCCAGCAGCTCCGGGACTAGCGGTTACGAGCAGTACTTC
>-|TRBV5-1|11|-|TRBJ2-5
CASRRGETQYF
TGCGCCAGCAGACGCGGAGAGACCCAGTACTTC
>-|TRBV27|14|once|TRBJ1-4
CASSFLPSNEKLFF
TGTGCCAGCAGTTTTCTACCCTCTAATGAAAAACTGTTTTTT
>-|TRBV9|15|-|TRBJ1-3
CASTPGTSTADTIYF
TGTGCCAGCACACCCGGTACCTCTACGGCGGACACCATATATTTT
>-|TRBV27|17|-|TRBJ2-6
CARSNPGLISGANVLTF
TGTGCCAGGAGCAATCCGGGACTGATCTCTGGGGCCAACGTCCTGACTTTC
>-|TRBV4-1|15|-|TRBJ1-1
CASSRRQLADTEAFF
TGCGCCAGCAGCCGACGACAGTTGGCCGACACTGAAGCTTTCTTT
>TRBD1|TRBV7-9|16|-|TRBJ2-7
CASSPESGQGLYEQYF
TGTGCCAGCAGCCCCGAATCTGGACAGGGACTCTACGAGCAGTACTTC
>-|TRBV25-1|15|-|TRBJ2-3
CASSSPGRYTDTQYF
TGTGCCAGCAGCTCCCCGGGACGTTACACAGATACGCAGTATTTT
>-|TRBV5-4|11|-|TRBJ2-1
CASSRGDEQFF
TGTGCCAGCAGCCGTGGGGATGAGCAGTTCTTC
>TRBD1|TRBV30|14|-|TRBJ2-2
CAWTPGQGAGELFF
TGTGCCTGGACCCCGGGACAGGGGGCAGGGGAGCTGTTTTTT
>-|TRBV21-1|19|-|TRBJ2-4
CASSPKGQGRTRTKNIQYF
TGTGCCAGCAGTCCAAAGGGACAGGGTAGGACTCGGACCAAAAACATTCAGTACTTC
>TRBD1|TRBV7-9|17|-|TRBJ2-2
CASSLTRDRTNTGELFF
TGTGCCAGCAGCTTAACCCGGGACAGGACGAACACCGGGGAGCTGTTTTTT
>-|TRBV7-9|14|-|TRBJ2-4
CASSPHNSEDIQYF
TGTGCCAGCAGCCCACATAACTCGGAGGACATTCAGTACTTC
>TRBD2|TRBV13|14|-|TRBJ2-3
CASSSSGSTDTQYF
TGTGCCAGCAGCTCTAGCGGCAGCACAGATACGCAGTATTTT
>-|TRBV2|13|-|TRBJ1-1
CASRLGPGTEAFF
TGTGCCAGCAGGTTGGGCCCGGGGACTGAAGCTTTCTTT
>-|TRBV9|13|-|TRBJ1-1
CASSVDISTEAFF
TGTGCCAGCAGCGTGGATATTTCCACTGAAGCTTTCTTT
>TRBD2|TRBV27|15|-|TRBJ2-3
CASTSSWGGIDTQYF
TGTGCCAGCACCTCCTCGTGGGGGGGGATAGATACGCAGTATTTT
>TRBD2|TRBV19|15|-|TRBJ2-1
CASSIASGAYNEQFF
TGTGCCAGTAGTATCGCTAGCGGGGCTTACAATGAGCAGTTCTTC
>-|TRBV7-6|15|-|TRBJ2-2
CASSLGPSNTGELFF
TGTGCCAGCAGCTTAGGGCCCAGTAACACCGGGGAGCTGTTTTTT
>TRBD1|TRBV7-6|19|-|TRBJ2-2
CASSSLALTGAANTGELFF
TGTGCCAGCAGCTCCTTAGCCCTGACAGGGGCCGCGAACACCGGGGAGCTGTTTTTT
>-|TRBV29-1|15|-|TRBJ2-2
CSVAGGTVNTGELFF
TGCAGCGTTGCAGGCGGGACCGTTAACACCGGGGAGCTGTTTTTT
>TRBD2|TRBV7-2|14|-|TRBJ2-1
CASSATSGSAEQFF
TGTGCCAGCAGCGCAACTAGCGGGAGCGCTGAGCAGTTCTTC
>TRBD2|TRBV4-2|16|-|TRBJ2-7
CASSQEGLAGTYEQYF
TGTGCCAGCAGCCAAGAAGGTCTAGCGGGGACCTACGAGCAGTACTTC
>-|TRBV21-1|15|once|TRBJ1-5
CASSGGGSPNQPQHF
TGTGCCAGCAGCGGAGGGGGCTCGCCGAATCAGCCCCAGCATTTT
>-|TRBV10-3|16|-|TRBJ1-1
CAISVNRASEGTEAFF
TGTGCCATCAGTGTAAACCGGGCCTCGGAAGGCACTGAAGCTTTCTTT
>TRBD2|TRBV19|13|-|TRBJ2-1
CASSIDGGGEQFF
TGTGCCAGTAGTATAGATGGCGGGGGAGAGCAGTTCTTC
>-|TRBV19|15|-|TRBJ2-2
CASSHLASSAGELFF
TGTGCCAGTAGCCATCTAGCGTCGAGCGCCGGGGAGCTGTTTTTT
>-|TRBV7-2|15|-|TRBJ1-3
CASSLGGYSGNTIYF
TGTGCCAGCAGCTTAGGGGGTTACTCTGGAAACACCATATATTTT
>TRBD2|TRBV27|17|-|TRBJ2-7
CASSLILAGGTSYEQYF
TGTGCCAGCAGTTTAATACTAGCGGGAGGAACGTCCTACGAGCAGTACTTC
>-|TRBV5-1|13|-|TRBJ1-6
CASSLGPNSPLHF
TGCGCCAGCAGCCTTGGACCGAATTCACCCCTCCACTTT
>TRBD2|TRBV4-3|16|-|TRBJ2-2
CASSQDWGLDPGELFF
TGCGCCAGCAGCCAAGATTGGGGACTAGATCCCGGGGAGCTGTTTTTT
>TRBD2|TRBV2|17|-|TRBJ2-5
CASSEGLAGQNQETQYF
TGTGCCAGCAGTGAGGGACTAGCGGGCCAAAACCAAGAGACCCAGTACTTC
>-|TRBV7-8|14|-|TRBJ2-5
CASSQPGRQETQYF
TGTGCCAGCAGCCAACCGGGACGACAAGAGACCCAGTACTTC
>-|TRBV27|15|-|TRBJ2-3
CASRGSAISTDTQYF
TGTGCCAGCAGAGGCTCGGCTATTAGCACAGATACGCAGTATTTT
>-|TRBV6-6|15|-|TRBJ1-1
CASSYSTSLGTEAFF
TGTGCCAGCAGTTACTCGACATCCCTGGGGACTGAAGCTTTCTTT
>-|TRBV30|12|-|TRBJ1-1
CAWSVGGTEAFF
TGTGCCTGGAGTGTCGGTGGAACTGAAGCTTTCTTT
>TRBD1|TRBV5-6|14|few|TRBJ2-3
CASRFGQVQDTQYF
TGTGCCAGCAGATTTGGACAGGTCCAAGATACGCAGTATTTT
>TRBD1|TRBV27|15|-|TRBJ1-5
CASSTTGLGRQPQHF
TGTGCCAGCAGTACGACAGGGCTAGGGAGGCAGCCCCAGCATTTT
>-|TRBV9|14|-|TRBJ2-3
CASSPLWSVDTQYF
TGTGCCAGCAGCCCCCTATGGAGCGTAGATACGCAGTATTTT
>TRBD2|TRBV6-5|16|-|TRBJ2-5
CASSYSASGYQETQYF
TGTGCCAGCAGTTACTCGGCTAGCGGCTACCAAGAGACCCAGTACTTC
>-|TRBV5-6|17|-|TRBJ1-6
CASSLAGSSGAESPLHF
TGTGCCAGCAGCTTGGCTGGGTCGTCGGGGGCTGAATCACCCCTCCACTTT
>TRBD2|TRBV4-1|16|-|TRBJ2-2
CASSLGRGSGTGELFF
TGCGCCAGCAGCTTAGGGAGGGGTTCGGGCACCGGGGAGCTGTTTTTT
>TRBD1|TRBV28|15|-|TRBJ2-7
CASSLPGQGAYEQYF
TGTGCCAGCAGTCTCCCGGGACAGGGGGCCTACGAGCAGTACTTC
>TRBD1|TRBV27|18|once|TRBJ2-5
CASSSGRRTGAWSETQYF
TGTGCCAGCAGTTCGGGCCGTAGGACAGGGGCATGGTCGGAGACCCAGTACTTC
>-|TRBV7-9|14|-|TRBJ2-5
CASTLQGFQETQYF
TGTGCCAGCACTTTACAGGGCTTCCAAGAGACCCAGTACTTC
>-|TRBV2|11|-|TRBJ2-1
CASSEGGEQFF
TGTGCCAGCAGTGAAGGGGGTGAGCAGTTCTTC
>-|TRBV5-6|17|-|TRBJ1-1
CASSLGFGPGAGTEAFF
TGTGCCAGCAGCTTGGGGTTTGGACCAGGGGCTGGGACTGAAGCTTTCTTT
>TRBD2|TRBV5-1|16|-|TRBJ2-1
CASSFWGLAAYNEQFF
TGCGCCAGCAGCTTTTGGGGACTAGCGGCCTACAATGAGCAGTTCTTC
>TRBD1|TRBV28|11|-|TRBJ1-2
CASRTGQAPTF
TGTGCCAGCAGGACCGGACAGGCCCCCACCTTC
>-|TRBV5-4|13|-|TRBJ2-5
CASSLGGGETQYF
TGTGCCAGCAGCCTTGGGGGCGGGGAGACCCAGTACTTC